The 30 T cell receptor beta chains presented below share a single source sample, sequenced in a study of blood T cell repertoires in COVID-19. Some clones are missing from TCRdb's copy, which holds only in-frame ones; the method was immunoSEQ multiplex PCR. This sample carries around 160,000 clones, more than 80% of them seen once, and the ten largest clones take roughly 3.1%. Sequencing was done on a sample of peripheral blood. The source is a man in his sixties with acute or convalescent COVID-19.

The chain recombines TRBV5-1 with TRBJ2-7; TRBD1 matches at 10 bases. Germline V gives CDR1 SGHRS, CDR2 YFSETQ. This CDR3 contains 17 residues. The J segment lost 5 bases and the V segment lost 4 bases, leaving 15 bases of the junction unmatched. Here the CDR3 DNA reads TGCGCCAGCAGCCCCTCAGGGGGGGACAGGGGCCCCCACGAGCAGTACTTC. Translating gives CASSPSGGDRGPHEQYF.

The rearrangement uses TRBV7-9 and TRBJ1-2; TRBD1 matches at 10 bases. Trimming at V came to 5 bases and at J to 6 bases, leaving 12 bases not matched to a gene. Germline V gene data show CDR1 as SEHNR and CDR2 as FQNEAQ (reference sequence). There are 16 residues in the CDR3. CDR3 sequence (DNA): TGTGCCAGCAGCCTCAACGCCGGGACAGGGGTTAATGGCTACACCTTC. Amino acid sequence: CASSLNAGTGVNGYTF.

The V call is TRBV7-2, the J call TRBJ2-5; TRBD2 matches 10 bases. The CDR3 is made up of 14 amino acids. Germline-derived CDR1 and CDR2 are SGHTA and FQGNSA. V trimming: 10 bases; J trimming: 4 bases; junction bases outside the gene matches: 9. The CDR3 DNA follows: TGTGCCAAAGCGGCTAGCGGGGGCTCAGAGACCCAGTACTTC. The encoded protein is CAKAASGGSETQYF.

The chain joins TRBV10-3 to TRBJ1-1; a possible D gene is TRBD1 (6 bases). The CDR3 runs to 14 residues. V lost 7 bases, J lost 4 bases, and 16 bases lay in between. Per germline, CDR1 ENHRY and CDR2 SYGVKD. CDR3 coding DNA: TGTGCCATCACTGCGACAGGAGATAGCACTGAAGCTTTCTTT. Translation gives CAITATGDSTEAFF.

V gene TRBV6-5 combines with J gene TRBJ1-2; unclear D gene. This CDR3 is 13 amino acids long. Germline V gene data show CDR1 as MNHEY and CDR2 as SVGAGI. Trimming shortened V by 2 bases and J by 7 bases, and 11 bases separated the two germline ends. Here the CDR3 DNA reads TGTGCCAGCAGTTACGCGCGAGGAGGTGGCTACACCTTC. Translation: CASSYARGGGYTF.

The chain joins TRBV2 to TRBJ2-6; no clear D gene. V lost 4 bases to trimming and J lost 4 bases, with 11 bases between them. The V gene's germline CDR1 is SNHLY and CDR2 FYNNEI. CDR3 length equals 15 residues. The CDR3 DNA sequence: TGTGCCAGCAGTGTTGAGGTTTTGGGGGCCAACGTCCTGACTTTC. Its translation is CASSVEVLGANVLTF.

The chain combines TRBV4-1 with TRBJ2-7; 11 bases match TRBD1. Trimming at V came to 1 base and at J to 4 bases, leaving 3 bases not matched to a gene. The CDR3 is 15 amino acids. CDR1 and CDR2 (germline): MGHRA, YSYEKL. CDR3 sequence reads: CASSQGTGGGYEQYF. CDR3 DNA: TGCGCCAGCAGCCAAGGGACAGGGGGCGGTTACGAGCAGTACTTC.

The CDR3 DNA follows: TGTGCCAGTAGTATATTAAGAACAGGGGGTGGCACTGAAGCTTTCTTT. It specifies CASSILRTGGGTEAFF. The chain has TRBV19 and TRBJ1-1; 8 positions match TRBD1. V shed 2 bases, J shed 4 bases, and the junction held 9 bases outside the gene matches. Looked up from germline, CDR1 is LNHDA and CDR2 is SQIVND (reference sequence). CDR3 size: 16 residues.

This clone was seen a single time. The CDR3 region has the DNA TGTGCCAGCAGCTTACTCAGCGGGGGTTACTCTGGGGCCAACGTCCTGACTTTC. Protein: CASSLLSGGYSGANVLTF. V and J are TRBV7-2 and TRBJ2-6, with 8 bases lining up with TRBD2. Germline V gene data show CDR1 as SGHTA and CDR2 as FQGNSA. The CDR3 has 18 amino acids. Trimming took 2 bases from V and 0 from J; bases not matched to a gene: 6.

The chain carries TRBV28 and TRBJ1-2, with 9 bases fitting TRBD1. The CDR3 contains 14 residues. CDR1 is MDHEN, CDR2 SYDVKM, per germline. J was trimmed by 2 bases and V by 7 bases; bases with no gene match: 5. For the CDR3, the DNA is TGTGCCAGCACCACAGGGGGCTCAAACTATGGCTACACCTTC. Amino acids: CASTTGGSNYGYTF.

The rearrangement links TRBV3-1 (or the pseudogene TRBV3-2) to TRBJ2-7, with a weak D call TRBD2 (5 bases). The germline V and J ends were trimmed by 6 bases and 4 bases, with 28 bases remaining between them. There are 18 residues in the CDR3. CDR1 is LGHDT and CDR2 is YNNKEL in the germline V gene (reference sequence). CDR3 residues: CASSPTEIVDGGGYEQYF. The CDR3 nucleotides read TGTGCCAGCAGTCCAACCGAGATTGTCGACGGCGGAGGTTACGAGCAGTACTTC.

This chain links TRBV6-5 with TRBJ2-5; the match to TRBD2 covers 10 bases. The CDR3 consists of 16 residues. Per the germline V gene, CDR1 is MNHEY and CDR2 is SVGAGI. V lost 3 bases to trimming and J lost 4 bases; unmatched junction nucleotides: 8. DNA of the CDR3: TGTGCCAGCAGTTATTTGTCTAGCGGGGGTTCAGAGACCCAGTACTTC. Translating it yields CASSYLSSGGSETQYF.

By its share, this clone is medium-sized (0.01 to 0.1%). This chain joins TRBV2 and TRBJ2-7; 7 nucleotides line up with TRBD2. Trimming cost V 7 bases and J 6 bases; bases outside gene matches: 15. The CDR3 is 15 residues long. Germline values: CDR1 SNHLY, CDR2 FYNNEI. CDR3 DNA: TGTGCCAGCACTCGGGGGGACTCACCACCCCTCGAGCAGTACTTC. Encoded protein: CASTRGDSPPLEQYF.

This clone was observed a handful of times. V and J are TRBV9 and TRBJ1-1; a possible D gene is TRBD1 (6 bases). The V end lost 3 bases, the J end lost 6 bases, and 15 bases lay between the germline ends. The CDR3 loop spans 14 amino acids. Germline values: CDR1 SGDLS, CDR2 YYNGEE. This chain's CDR3 is CASSAEGGRAEAFF. CDR3 DNA: TGTGCCAGCAGCGCCGAGGGGGGGCGGGCTGAAGCTTTCTTT. The variable domain in full, completed from reference TRBV9 and TRBJ1-1, reads DSGVTQTPKHLITATGQRVTLRCSPRSGDLSVYWYQQSLDQGLQFLIQYYNGEERAKGNILERFSAQQFPDLHSELNLSSLELGDSALYFCASSAEGGRAEAFFGQGTRLTVV.

The chain is built from TRBV5-6 and TRBJ2-7; maybe TRBD1 (5 bases). Per germline, CDR1 SGHDT and CDR2 YYEEEE. This CDR3 is built from 14 residues. V gave up 0 bases and J gave up 2 bases, with 9 bases separating them. This chain's CDR3 is CASSLVGRAYEQYF. In nucleotides, the CDR3 is TGTGCCAGCAGCTTGGTGGGCAGGGCCTACGAGCAGTACTTC. The complete variable domain, with remaining parts taken from reference TRBV5-6 and TRBJ2-7, reads DAGVTQSPTHLIKTRGQQVTLRCSPKSGHDTVSWYQQALGQGPQFIFQYYEEEERQRGNFPDRFSGHQFPNYSSELNVNALLLGDSALYLCASSLVGRAYEQYFGPGTRLTVT.

The rearrangement joins TRBV11-2 to TRBJ1-1, with D perhaps matching TRBD1 (5 bases). The V end lost 2 bases, the J end lost 0 bases, and 13 bases lay between the germline ends. In germline, CDR1 is SGHAT, CDR2 FQNNGV. The CDR3 contains 16 residues. The CDR3 loop reads CASSLSRGIMNTEAFF. In nucleotides, the CDR3 is TGTGCCAGCAGCTTAAGTAGGGGAATAATGAACACTGAAGCTTTCTTT.

The chain is built from TRBV11-2 and TRBJ1-6; D perhaps matches TRBD1 (5 bases). Germline V gene data show CDR1 as SGHAT and CDR2 as FQNNGV. The germline V and J ends were trimmed by 1 base and 13 bases, with 17 bases remaining between them. There are 15 residues in the CDR3. The CDR3 bases are TGTGCCAGCAGCTTAGGGGGGGTTTTGACGACCCCCCTCCACTTT. Translating it yields CASSLGGVLTTPLHF.

V and J are TRBV4-1 and TRBJ1-1; TRBD1 agrees at 11 bases. With V trimmed by 8 bases and J by 5 bases, 7 bases remained unmatched. This CDR3 spans 14 amino acids. In germline, CDR1 is MGHRA, CDR2 YSYEKL. CDR3 nucleotides: TGCGCCAGCGGTCACGGGACAGGGGGAACTGAAGCTTTCTTT. Encoded protein: CASGHGTGGTEAFF.

This clone showed up just once. The V and J genes are TRBV7-2 and TRBJ2-7; possible D gene TRBD1, 6 bases. The CDR3 length is 13 residues. The ends were cut back, 5 bases at V and 3 bases at J, with 11 bases in the middle. In germline, CDR1 is SGHTA, CDR2 FQGNSA. The CDR3 DNA sequence: TGTGCCAGCAGCCTCGGACAGAACTACGAGCAGTACTTC. It yields the protein CASSLGQNYEQYF.

The V call is TRBV18, the J call TRBJ1-1, with D unresolved. Germline-derived CDR1 and CDR2 are KGHSH and LQKENI. CDR3 size: 15 residues. The V end lost 3 bases, the J end lost 4 bases, and 15 bases lay between the germline ends. DNA for the CDR3: TGTGCCAGCTCACCCCGAACAGAGACCTTCACTGAAGCTTTCTTT. It encodes CASSPRTETFTEAFF.

This clone was found once. The chain joins TRBV11-2 to TRBJ2-7; the match to TRBD1 covers 7 bases. V lost 1 base, J lost 2 bases, and 5 bases stayed unmatched. Germline V gene sequence: CDR1 SGHAT, CDR2 FQNNGV. The CDR3 is made up of 15 amino acids. The CDR3 is CASSLATGNTYEQYF. CDR3 sequence (DNA): TGTGCCAGCAGCTTAGCGACAGGGAACACCTACGAGCAGTACTTC. Combining the CDR3 with reference TRBV11-2 and TRBJ2-7 gives the whole variable domain EAGVAQSPRYKIIEKRQSVAFWCNPISGHATLYWYQQILGQGPKLLIQFQNNGVVDDSQLPKDRFSAERLKGVDSTLKIQPAKLEDSAVYLCASSLATGNTYEQYFGPGTRLTVT.

The chain joins TRBV10-1 to TRBJ2-5; 12 bases line up with TRBD1. Looked up from germline, CDR1 is WNHNN and CDR2 is SYGVQD (reference sequence). V trimming: 3 bases; J trimming: 4 bases; junction bases outside the gene matches: 3. This CDR3 contains 15 residues. The CDR3 spells CASSDGTGGRETQYF. The CDR3 coding sequence is TGCGCCAGCAGTGACGGGACAGGGGGCCGAGAGACCCAGTACTTC.

The chain is built from TRBV27 and TRBJ1-2; no reliable D call. From germline, CDR1 is MNHEY and CDR2 SMNVEV (reference sequence). Trimming removed 3 bases at V and 3 bases at J, with 8 bases between. CDR3 size: 13 residues. CDR3 protein: CASSLLSDYGYTF. CDR3 sequence (DNA): TGTGCCAGCAGTTTGTTGTCGGACTATGGCTACACCTTC.

This clone was seen only once. The gene calls are TRBV29-1 and TRBJ1-4, with 8 bases matching TRBD1. CDR3 length: 13 residues. V gave up 5 bases and J gave up 3 bases; unmatched junction bases: 2. Germline assignment: CDR1 SQVTM and CDR2 ANQGSEA. CDR3 sequence: CSVIQGANEKLFF. The CDR3 DNA reads as TGCAGCGTTATACAGGGGGCTAATGAAAAACTGTTTTTT.

The J gene is TRBJ2-2, the V gene TRBV7-2; perhaps TRBD2 as D (5 bases). Trimming left V 3 bases short and J 5 bases short, with 16 bases between. This CDR3 has 16 amino acids. CDR1 is SGHTA and CDR2 is FQGNSA in the germline V gene. CDR3 sequence reads: CASSFGLLSRTGELFF. The CDR3, as DNA: TGTGCCAGCAGCTTCGGACTGCTATCGAGAACCGGGGAGCTGTTTTTT.

The chain carries TRBV7-8 and TRBJ2-5; TRBD1 aligns across 10 bases. Per germline, CDR1 SGHVS and CDR2 FQNEAQ. The CDR3 sequence is 15 residues long. V trimming: 5 bases; J trimming: 5 bases; junction bases outside the gene matches: 8. The CDR3, as DNA: TGTGCCAGCAGCGCCCCGACAGGGGGCGGGGAGACCCAGTACTTC. This gives the protein CASSAPTGGGETQYF.

This clone showed up just a few times. V gene TRBV6-5 combines with J gene TRBJ1-2; 10 bases fit TRBD1. The V segment lost 0 bases and the J segment 4 bases; nucleotides outside the gene matches: 5. CDR1 MNHEY and CDR2 SVGAGI come from the germline V gene. The length of the CDR3 is 16 residues. The CDR3 nucleotides are TGTGCCAGCAGTTACTCGAGGACAGGGGGTGGCTATGGCTACACCTTC. It specifies CASSYSRTGGGYGYTF.

This chain connects TRBV4-1 to TRBJ2-1; 7 positions match TRBD2. J gave up 4 bases and V 1 base, and 7 bases lay outside the gene matches. CDR1 and CDR2 from the germline V gene are MGHRA and YSYEKL. This CDR3 has 16 amino acids. This CDR3 is CASSQVGGGRYNEQFF. The CDR3 region has the DNA TGCGCCAGCAGCCAAGTGGGCGGGGGAAGGTACAATGAGCAGTTCTTC.

The rearrangement links TRBV5-4 to TRBJ2-2, with a weak D call TRBD2 (6 bases). V gave up 2 bases and J gave up 0 bases, with 11 bases separating them. CDR3 length: 16 residues. Per the germline V gene, CDR1 is SGHNT and CDR2 is YYREEE (reference sequence). CDR3 sequence (DNA): TGTGCCAGCAGCTTACTTAGCGGATCGAACACCGGGGAGCTGTTTTTT. Translated, it gives CASSLLSGSNTGELFF.

In DNA, the CDR3 is TGTGCCAGCAGTTTACTCAGCACAGATACGCAGTATTTT. It yields the protein CASSLLSTDTQYF. The rearrangement uses TRBV27 and TRBJ2-3; D ambiguous. This CDR3 contains 13 residues. Germline V gives CDR1 MNHEY, CDR2 SMNVEV (reference sequence). V dropped 2 bases and J dropped 0 bases, with 3 bases sitting between them.